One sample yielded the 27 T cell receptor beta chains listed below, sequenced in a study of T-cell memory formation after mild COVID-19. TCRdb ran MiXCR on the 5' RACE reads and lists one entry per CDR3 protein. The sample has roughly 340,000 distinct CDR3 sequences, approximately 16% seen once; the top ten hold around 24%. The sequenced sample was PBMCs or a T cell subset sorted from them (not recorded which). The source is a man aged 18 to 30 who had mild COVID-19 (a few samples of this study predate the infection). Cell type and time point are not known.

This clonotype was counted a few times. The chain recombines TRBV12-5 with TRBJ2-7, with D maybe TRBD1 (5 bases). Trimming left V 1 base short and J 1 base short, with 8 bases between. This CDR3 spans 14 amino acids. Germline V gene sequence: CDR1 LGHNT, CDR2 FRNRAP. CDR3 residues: CASGLGTGSYEQYF. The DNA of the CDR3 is TGTGCTAGTGGTTTGGGTACAGGTTCCTACGAGCAGTACTTC.

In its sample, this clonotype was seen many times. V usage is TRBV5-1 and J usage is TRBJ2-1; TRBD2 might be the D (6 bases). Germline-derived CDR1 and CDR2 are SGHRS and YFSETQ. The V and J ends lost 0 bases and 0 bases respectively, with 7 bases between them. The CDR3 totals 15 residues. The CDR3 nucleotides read TGCGCCAGCAGCTTGGTGGGGGGCTCCTACAATGAGCAGTTCTTC. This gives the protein CASSLVGGSYNEQFF.

The CDR3 bases are TGTGCCAGCAGCTTAGCACTCCGAGATAGCGGAAGTTACAATGAGCAGTTCTTC. Its protein product is CASSLALRDSGSYNEQFF. The V call is TRBV7-8, the J call TRBJ2-1; tentative D call: TRBD2 (6 bases). The CDR3 is made up of 18 amino acids. Per germline, CDR1 SGHVS and CDR2 FQNEAQ. V dropped 0 bases and J dropped 4 bases, with 19 bases sitting between them.

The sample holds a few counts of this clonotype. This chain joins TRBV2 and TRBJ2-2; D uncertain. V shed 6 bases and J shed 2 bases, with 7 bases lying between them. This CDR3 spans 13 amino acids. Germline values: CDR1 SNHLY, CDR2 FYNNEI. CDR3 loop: CASRQVNTGELFF. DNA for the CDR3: TGTGCCAGCAGGCAGGTTAACACCGGGGAGCTGTTTTTT.

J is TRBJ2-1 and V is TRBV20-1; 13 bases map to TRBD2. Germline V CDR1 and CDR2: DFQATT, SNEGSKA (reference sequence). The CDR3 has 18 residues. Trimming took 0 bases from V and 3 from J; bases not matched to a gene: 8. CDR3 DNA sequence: TGCAGTGCTAGAGATCATCGACTAGCGGGGGGTTACTACAATGAGCAGTTCTTC. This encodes CSARDHRLAGGYYNEQFF.

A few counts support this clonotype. CDR3 in amino acids: CASSPPQGPEYNEQFF. CDR3 in DNA: TGTGCCAGCAGCCCCCCCCAGGGACCGGAGTACAATGAGCAGTTCTTC. The rearrangement links TRBV7-9 to TRBJ2-1, with D tentatively TRBD1 or TRBD2 (5 bases each). Germline V lookup: CDR1 SEHNR, CDR2 FQNEAQ (reference sequence). This CDR3 is built from 16 residues. Deletions cut 5 bases from V and 4 bases from J, with 18 bases between.

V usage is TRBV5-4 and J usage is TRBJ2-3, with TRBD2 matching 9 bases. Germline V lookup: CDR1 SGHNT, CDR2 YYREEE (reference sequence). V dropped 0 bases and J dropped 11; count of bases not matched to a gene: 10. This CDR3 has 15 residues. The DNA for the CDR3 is TGTGCCAGCAGCTTGGCAGCGGGGGGCACAGCTTGGCAGTATTTT. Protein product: CASSLAAGGTAWQYF.

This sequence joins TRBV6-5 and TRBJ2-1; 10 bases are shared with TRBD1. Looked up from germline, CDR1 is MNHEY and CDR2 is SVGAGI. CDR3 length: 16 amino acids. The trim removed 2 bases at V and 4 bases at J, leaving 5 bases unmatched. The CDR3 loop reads CASSYPGTGDYNEQFF. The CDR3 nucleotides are TGTGCCAGCAGTTACCCGGGGACAGGGGATTACAATGAGCAGTTCTTC.

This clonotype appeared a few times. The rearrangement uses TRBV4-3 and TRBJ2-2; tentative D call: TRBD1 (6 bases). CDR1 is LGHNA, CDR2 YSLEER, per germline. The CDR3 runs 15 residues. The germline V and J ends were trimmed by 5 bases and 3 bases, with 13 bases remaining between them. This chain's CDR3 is CASSIRTDYTGELFF. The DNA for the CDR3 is TGCGCCAGCAGCATACGGACAGACTACACCGGGGAGCTGTTTTTT.

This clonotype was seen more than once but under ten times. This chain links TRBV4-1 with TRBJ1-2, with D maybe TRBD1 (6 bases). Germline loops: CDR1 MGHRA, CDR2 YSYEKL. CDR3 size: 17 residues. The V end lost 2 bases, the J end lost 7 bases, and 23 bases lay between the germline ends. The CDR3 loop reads CASSQSRNTGGLRGYTF. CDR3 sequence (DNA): TGCGCCAGCAGCCAATCACGTAACACCGGGGGGCTCCGTGGCTACACCTTC.

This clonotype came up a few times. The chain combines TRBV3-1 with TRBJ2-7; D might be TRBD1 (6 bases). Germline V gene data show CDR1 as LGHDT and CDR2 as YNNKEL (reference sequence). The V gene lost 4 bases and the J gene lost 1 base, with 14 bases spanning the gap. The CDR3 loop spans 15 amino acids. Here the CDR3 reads CASSRDPQGSYEQYF. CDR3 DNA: TGTGCCAGCAGCCGCGACCCTCAGGGGTCCTACGAGCAGTACTTC.

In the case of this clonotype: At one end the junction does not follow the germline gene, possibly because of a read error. The CDR3 protein is CARSYGGLAGQYF. CDR3 nucleotide sequence: TGTGCCAGGAGTTACGGGGGATTGGCGGGGCAGTATTTT. The chain employs TRBV6-5 and TRBJ2-3, with a possible D match to TRBD2 (6 bases). The length of the CDR3 is 13 residues. CDR1 MNHEY and CDR2 SVGAGI come from the germline V gene.

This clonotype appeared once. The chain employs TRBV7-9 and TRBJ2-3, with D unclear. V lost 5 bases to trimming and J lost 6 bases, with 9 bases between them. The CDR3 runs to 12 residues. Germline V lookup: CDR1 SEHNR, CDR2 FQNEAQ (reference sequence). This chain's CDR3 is CASSREVDTQYF. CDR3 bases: TGTGCCAGCAGCCGAGAGGTGGATACGCAGTATTTT. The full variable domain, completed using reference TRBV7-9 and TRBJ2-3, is DTGVSQNPRHKITKRGQNVTFRCDPISEHNRLYWYRQTLGQGPEFLTYFQNEAQLEKSRLLSDRFSAERPKGSFSTLEIQRTEQGDSAMYLCASSREVDTQYFGPGTRLTVL.

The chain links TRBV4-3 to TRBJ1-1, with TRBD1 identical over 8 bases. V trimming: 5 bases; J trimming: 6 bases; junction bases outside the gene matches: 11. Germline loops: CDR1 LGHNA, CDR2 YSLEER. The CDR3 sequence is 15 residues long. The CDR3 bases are TGCGCCAGCAGCGAAAACCTAGCAGGGGGCCCTGAAGCTTTCTTT. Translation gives CASSENLAGGPEAFF.

The CDR3 here is CASSPRAGPTYEQYF. DNA of the CDR3: TGTGCCAGCAGCCCCAGGGCCGGGCCGACCTACGAGCAGTACTTC. V gene TRBV4-2 combines with J gene TRBJ2-7; D possibly corresponds to TRBD1 (5 bases). The ends were cut back, 4 bases at V and 2 bases at J, with 15 bases in the middle. This CDR3 has 15 amino acids. Per the germline V gene, CDR1 is LGHNA and CDR2 is YNFKEQ.

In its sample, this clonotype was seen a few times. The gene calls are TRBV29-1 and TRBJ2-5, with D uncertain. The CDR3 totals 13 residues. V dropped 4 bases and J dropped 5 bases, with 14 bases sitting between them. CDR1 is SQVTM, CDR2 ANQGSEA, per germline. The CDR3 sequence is CSVASAPGETQYF. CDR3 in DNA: TGCAGCGTTGCTTCGGCTCCCGGGGAGACCCAGTACTTC.

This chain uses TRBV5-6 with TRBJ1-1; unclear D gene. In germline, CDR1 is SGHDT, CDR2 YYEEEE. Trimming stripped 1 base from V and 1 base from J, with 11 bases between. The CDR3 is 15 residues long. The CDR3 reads CASSLSFWQNTEAFF. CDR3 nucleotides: TGTGCCAGCAGCTTGTCGTTTTGGCAGAACACTGAAGCTTTCTTT.

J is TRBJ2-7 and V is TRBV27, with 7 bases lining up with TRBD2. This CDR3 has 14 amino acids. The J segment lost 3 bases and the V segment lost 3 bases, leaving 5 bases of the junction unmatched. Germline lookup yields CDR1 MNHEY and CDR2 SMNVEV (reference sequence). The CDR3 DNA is TGTGCCAGCAGTTTCTTGGGGGGGGACTACGAGCAGTACTTC. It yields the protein CASSFLGGDYEQYF.

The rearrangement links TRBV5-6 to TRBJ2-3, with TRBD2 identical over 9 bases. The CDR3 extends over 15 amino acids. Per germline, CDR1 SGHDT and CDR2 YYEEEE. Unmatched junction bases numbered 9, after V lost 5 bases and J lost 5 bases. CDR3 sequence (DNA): TGTGCCAGCAGATTGAGGCTAGCGGGGTTAGATACGCAGTATTTT. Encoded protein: CASRLRLAGLDTQYF.

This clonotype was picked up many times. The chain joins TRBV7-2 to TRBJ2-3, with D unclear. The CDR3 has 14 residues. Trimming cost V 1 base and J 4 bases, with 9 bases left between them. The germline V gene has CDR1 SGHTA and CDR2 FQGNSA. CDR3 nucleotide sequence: TGTGCCAGCAGCTTAGTCGGTGGGGCAGATACGCAGTATTTT. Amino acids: CASSLVGGADTQYF.

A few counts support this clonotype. The chain's CDR3 is CASSRDPPVGKLFF. The CDR3 DNA sequence: TGCGCCAGCAGCCGGGACCCCCCCGTAGGAAAACTGTTTTTT. The chain recombines TRBV5-1 with TRBJ1-4; weak D call: TRBD1 (5 bases). CDR1 and CDR2 (germline): SGHRS, YFSETQ. This CDR3 is 14 amino acids long. The V end was cut by 4 bases, the J end by 10 bases, with 17 bases between.

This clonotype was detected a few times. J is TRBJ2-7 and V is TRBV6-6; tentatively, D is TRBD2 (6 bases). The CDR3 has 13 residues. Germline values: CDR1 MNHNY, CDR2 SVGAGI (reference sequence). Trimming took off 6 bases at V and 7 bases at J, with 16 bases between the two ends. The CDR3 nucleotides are TGTGCCAGCAGCCAAACGGGGGTTGGGGAGCAGTACTTC. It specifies CASSQTGVGEQYF.

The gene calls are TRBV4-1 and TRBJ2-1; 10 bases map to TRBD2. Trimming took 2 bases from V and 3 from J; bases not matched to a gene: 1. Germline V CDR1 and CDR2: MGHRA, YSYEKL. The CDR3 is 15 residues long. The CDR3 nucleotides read TGCGCCAGCAGCCAACTAGCGGGGGACTACAATGAGCAGTTCTTC. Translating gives CASSQLAGDYNEQFF.

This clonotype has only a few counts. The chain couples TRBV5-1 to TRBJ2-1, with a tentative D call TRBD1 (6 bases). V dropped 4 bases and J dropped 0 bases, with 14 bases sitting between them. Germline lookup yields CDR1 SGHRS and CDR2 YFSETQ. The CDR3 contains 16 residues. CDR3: CASSKQGSVSYNEQFF. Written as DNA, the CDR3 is TGCGCCAGCAGCAAGCAGGGGAGTGTCTCCTACAATGAGCAGTTCTTC.

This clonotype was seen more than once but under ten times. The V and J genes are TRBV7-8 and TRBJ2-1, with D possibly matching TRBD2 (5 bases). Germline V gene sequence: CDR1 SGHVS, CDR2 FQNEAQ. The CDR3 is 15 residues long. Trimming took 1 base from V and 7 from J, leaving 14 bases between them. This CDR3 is CASSLVVGDENEQFF. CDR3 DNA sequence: TGTGCCAGCAGCTTAGTTGTCGGGGATGAAAATGAGCAGTTCTTC.

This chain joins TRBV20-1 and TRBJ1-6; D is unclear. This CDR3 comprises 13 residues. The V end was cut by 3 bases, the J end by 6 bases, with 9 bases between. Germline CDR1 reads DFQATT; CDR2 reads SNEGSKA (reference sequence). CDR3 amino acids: CSARTVPNSPLHF. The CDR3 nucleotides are TGCAGTGCTAGGACGGTTCCTAATTCACCCCTCCACTTT.

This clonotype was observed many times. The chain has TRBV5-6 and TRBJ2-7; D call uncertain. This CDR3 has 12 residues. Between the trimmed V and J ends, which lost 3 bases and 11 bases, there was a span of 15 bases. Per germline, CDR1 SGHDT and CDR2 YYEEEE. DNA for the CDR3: TGTGCCAGCAGCTCTGAACCTCGGTGGGAGTACTTC. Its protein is CASSSEPRWEYF.